The rows below give T cell receptor beta chains drawn from one sample of a study of blood T cell repertoires in COVID-19. Only in-frame clones appear in the TCRdb table, and some are missing; sequencing was by immunoSEQ multiplex PCR. The top ten clones hold about 1% of a sample with nearly 110,000 clones, about two thirds of them seen once. Sequencing used peripheral blood. These receptor sequences come from a human donor with acute or convalescent COVID-19. The donor label of this sample is uncertain. The CDR3 runs from the conserved cysteine through the conserved F or W. The D gene is left open where the match is weak. For some rows the clone size is stated as once, few or many, or as a class when expanded; others skip it.

clone size	CDR3 length	V gene	J gene	D gene	CDR3 protein	CDR3 DNA
-	16	TRBV6-5	TRBJ1-1	-	CASSSLGRGMNTEAFF	TGTGCCAGCAGTTCCCTGGGTAGGGGTATGAACACTGAAGCTTTCTTT
many	14	TRBV9	TRBJ2-5	-	CASSVGGDQETQYF	TGTGCCAGCAGCGTAGGGGGGGACCAAGAGACCCAGTACTTC
-	16	TRBV2	TRBJ1-5	TRBD1	CASSPTGVHSNQPQHF	TGTGCCAGCAGTCCAACAGGGGTTCATAGCAATCAGCCCCAGCATTTT
-	15	TRBV5-6	TRBJ1-3	TRBD1	CASSVDRSSGNTIYF	TGTGCCAGCAGCGTGGACAGGTCCTCTGGAAACACCATATATTTT
-	11	TRBV6-5	TRBJ2-1	-	CASSRYNEQFF	TGTGCCAGCAGTCGGTACAATGAGCAGTTCTTC
-	13	TRBV7-9	TRBJ2-3	TRBD1	CASRQQGTDTQYF	TGTGCCAGCAGACAACAGGGGACAGATACGCAGTATTTT
few	16	TRBV3-1/TRBV3-2	TRBJ1-1	TRBD1	CASSPTGTGGRTEAFF	TGTGCCAGCAGCCCAACCGGGACAGGGGGCAGGACTGAAGCTTTCTTT
many	12	TRBV27	TRBJ1-1	TRBD1	CASSSRTGLTFF	TGTGCCAGCAGTTCCCGGACAGGGTTGACTTTCTTT
-	13	TRBV11-2	TRBJ2-3	-	CASSLASPDTQYF	TGTGCCAGCAGCTTAGCTAGCCCCGATACGCAGTATTTT
-	12	TRBV28	TRBJ1-2	-	CASEADGYGYTF	TGTGCCAGCGAGGCAGACGGCTATGGCTACACCTTC
-	16	TRBV28	TRBJ2-1	TRBD2	CASSPRLAGKYNEQFF	TGTGCCAGCAGTCCCCGACTAGCGGGGAAGTACAATGAGCAGTTCTTC
-	13	TRBV30	TRBJ1-4	TRBD1	CAWTAGGYEKLFF	TGTGCCTGGACAGCAGGGGGCTATGAAAAACTGTTTTTT
-	14	TRBV5-1	TRBJ1-4	-	CASSLNNPNEKLFF	TGCGCCAGCAGCTTAAACAATCCTAATGAAAAACTGTTTTTT